Reported below is one TCR beta chain. V was shortened by 3 bases and J by 3 bases, with 20 bases between the two germline ends. CDR1 MGHRA and CDR2 YSYEKL come from the germline V gene. CDR3 length: 17 residues. This entry is derived from a study of T cells after somatic rescue of genetic block. The method was immunoSEQ multiplex PCR; TCRdb's version includes in-frame clones alone and lacks a portion of them. The table lists 45,000 to 55,000 clones, more than 90% of them singletons. The receptor's source is a child younger than two. Specimen: peripheral blood mononuclear cells (PBMCs). The chain couples TRBV4-1 to TRBJ2-5, with a weak D call TRBD2 (6 bases). The CDR3 spells CASSHDPGASVKETQYF. In nucleotides, the CDR3 is TGCGCCAGCAGCCACGACCCGGGCGCTAGCGTAAAAGAGACCCAGTACTTC.